In its sample, the clone carrying this TCR beta chain was seen a few times. What it binds is unknown. These data are taken from a study of blood T cells in healthy people across ages. Study context: Capturing about one barcoded beta molecule per two T cells was achieved by template switching.

For the second PCR, which ran for 7 to 11 cycles, a sample-barcoded 5' primer and a J-beta primer mix were used. TCRdb re-analysed the 5' RACE reads in MiXCR, keeping a single row per CDR3 protein. The repertoire holds a few hundred thousand distinct CDR3 sequences, with 25% to 35% as singletons. Broader study findings: Measured against age, TCR beta diversity per million T cells decreased in a roughly linear manner. Strong correlation was found linking TCR beta diversity to naive T cell percentage.

These same records also appear under a second study, on T cells of mothers and their children.

The sequence came from a boy aged 2 to 10 in good health. Source material: blood.

CDR3 coding DNA: TGCGCCAGCAGCCAGGGGGGGGACTCCAAAAACATTCAGTACTTC. As protein: CASSQGGDSKNIQYF. This rearrangement joins TRBV4-3 to TRBJ2-4, with 7 bases matching TRBD2. CDR1 is LGHNA, CDR2 YSLEER, per germline. The CDR3 is made up of 15 amino acids. After removal of 3 bases from V and 2 bases from J, the junction contained 4 bases not matched to a gene.